Shown below are 8 T cell receptor beta chains from a single sample sequenced in a study of a mutant IDH1 vaccine in newly diagnosed glioma. Assay used: immunoSEQ multiplex PCR; TCRdb lists only in-frame clones, some missing. Here the sample spans 40,000 or so clones, around 78% being singletons. Time point indicated: baseline, week 1 (first vaccination visit). The treatment is: pre-vaccination baseline after standard-of-care therapy. The sequences come from PBMCs, collected from a glioma patient treated with radiotherapy, temozolomide or both. The receptors derive from a man in his forties or fifties with glioma. Some clones in this sample may be carry-over from other donors' samples.

The V gene is TRBV6-5, the J gene TRBJ2-2, with D tentatively TRBD1 or TRBD2 (5 bases each). V lost 6 bases, J lost 3 bases, and 11 bases lay in between. The CDR3 is 14 amino acids. CDR1 and CDR2 from the germline V gene are MNHEY and SVGAGI. The CDR3 DNA reads as TGTGCCAGCAGCGACGGGACGCACACCGGGGAGCTGTTTTTT. As protein: CASSDGTHTGELFF.

The rearrangement joins TRBV5-6 to TRBJ2-5; possible D gene TRBD2, 5 bases. The CDR3 is 14 amino acids. V lost 0 bases to trimming and J lost 6 bases, with 12 bases between them. Germline V gene data show CDR1 as SGHDT and CDR2 as YYEEEE. The CDR3: CASSLETGWKTQYF. The CDR3 DNA reads TGTGCCAGCAGCTTGGAAACGGGGTGGAAGACCCAGTACTTC.

The chain is built from TRBV13 and TRBJ2-2, with D unclear. Deletions cut 2 bases from V and 7 bases from J, with 5 bases between. The CDR3 totals 12 residues. From germline, CDR1 is PRHDT and CDR2 FYEKMQ (reference sequence). CDR3 DNA: TGTGCCAGCAGCTTATTAAGCGGGGAGCTGTTTTTT. This encodes CASSLLSGELFF.

The J gene is TRBJ2-1, the V gene TRBV6-6; 10 bases agree with TRBD1. Trimming cost V 6 bases and J 5 bases; bases outside gene matches: 4. The length of the CDR3 is 14 residues. CDR1 is MNHNY and CDR2 is SVGAGI in the germline V gene (reference sequence). CDR3 nucleotides: TGTGCCAGCAGCCCCGGGACAGGGGACAATGAGCAGTTCTTC. Its translation: CASSPGTGDNEQFF.

This clone was detected only a few times. This CDR3 reads CASSQDRRGSKVSYFYNEQFF. The DNA for the CDR3 is TGCGCCAGCAGCCAAGATAGGCGGGGCAGCAAGGTCTCGTACTTCTACAATGAGCAGTTCTTC. V gene TRBV4-3 combines with J gene TRBJ2-1, with D possibly TRBD2 on 6 matching bases. The germline CDR1 and CDR2 sequences are LGHNA and YSLEER. CDR3 length: 21 residues. V dropped 0 bases and J dropped 3 bases, with 27 bases sitting between them.

The chain carries TRBV5-1 and TRBJ2-1; D is uncertain. The ends were cut back, 0 bases at V and 8 bases at J, with 9 bases in the middle. Germline CDR1 and CDR2: SGHRS and YFSETQ. The CDR3 covers 13 residues. CDR3 bases: TGCGCCAGCAGCTTGGTACTTAGGGATGAGCAGTTCTTC. Translated, it gives CASSLVLRDEQFF.

The chain combines TRBV2 with TRBJ2-3, with 9 bases identical to TRBD1. Losses at the gene ends were 5 bases for V and 1 base for J; bases not matched to a gene: 4. The CDR3 runs to 15 residues. CDR1 and CDR2 from the germline V gene are SNHLY and FYNNEI. CDR3 nucleotide sequence: TGTGCCAGCAGTACAGGGGGCTGGGGCACAGATACGCAGTATTTT. Protein product: CASSTGGWGTDTQYF.

This sequence joins TRBV27 and TRBJ1-5; no clear D. Trimming took 5 bases from V and 1 from J, leaving 9 bases between them. There are 14 residues in the CDR3. Germline V gene data show CDR1 as MNHEY and CDR2 as SMNVEV (reference sequence). The CDR3 region has the DNA TGTGCCAGCAGTCCTACCCCCAGCAATCAGCCCCAGCATTTT. It translates to CASSPTPSNQPQHF.